These T cell receptor beta chains were read from a single sample in a study of blood T cell repertoires in COVID-19. Profiling relied on immunoSEQ multiplex PCR, and the TCRdb table lists in-frame clones only, not all of them. The sample holds about 110,000 clones; 80% are singletons and the top ten take about 4.7%. Sequenced: peripheral blood. These receptor sequences come from a human donor in a cohort sampled during active or convalescent COVID-19. CDR3s include the opening cysteine and the closing phenylalanine or tryptophan. Each record gives: V gene, D gene, J gene, clone size, CDR3 DNA, CDR3 protein. D genes are given only for firm matches. Not all rows give a size; the values are once, few, many and, for expanded clones, a class.

V: TRBV19; D: -; J: TRBJ2-1; size: -; DNA: TGTGCCAGTAGTATAGAAGCCAATGAGCAGTTCTTC; CDR3: CASSIEANEQFF
V: TRBV5-1; D: TRBD2; J: TRBJ2-1; size: -; DNA: TGCGCCAGCAGCTTGGTTAAAGGGACTAGCGGGAGTGAGCAGTTCTTC; CDR3: CASSLVKGTSGSEQFF
V: TRBV18; D: TRBD1; J: TRBJ1-3; size: -; DNA: TGTGCCAGCTCGCAGGGACAGGGATCACTGAACACCATATATTTT; CDR3: CASSQGQGSLNTIYF
V: TRBV5-6; D: -; J: TRBJ2-6; size: -; DNA: TGTGCCAGCACCGCTGGGGCCAACGTCCTGACTTTC; CDR3: CASTAGANVLTF
V: TRBV2; D: -; J: TRBJ2-5; size: -; DNA: TGTGCCAGCAGTGCCCTACTACGCCTCCAAGAGACCCAGTACTTC; CDR3: CASSALLRLQETQYF
V: TRBV27; D: -; J: TRBJ1-1; size: -; DNA: TGTGCCAGCAGTTCCGATTTTCGGGGGGAAGTAGCTTTCTTT; CDR3: CASSSDFRGEVAFF
V: TRBV28; D: TRBD2; J: TRBJ2-5; size: -; DNA: TGTGCCAGCAGACTGACCTTGGGACTAGCGGGAGCCGCGGGGGAGACCCAGTACTTC; CDR3: CASRLTLGLAGAAGETQYF
V: TRBV18; D: TRBD1; J: TRBJ2-4; size: -; DNA: TGTGCCAGCTCACCCTATGGACAGGGGAAAAACATTCAGTACTTC; CDR3: CASSPYGQGKNIQYF
V: TRBV5-4; D: TRBD2; J: TRBJ2-3; size: few; DNA: TGTGCCAGCAGCTTCAGGCTAGCGGGACACACAGATACGCAGTATTTT; CDR3: CASSFRLAGHTDTQYF
V: TRBV14; D: -; J: TRBJ2-1; size: few; DNA: TGTGCCAGCAGCCAACCACTAGCTGGGGTCTTATCCTACAATGAGCAGTTCTTC; CDR3: CASSQPLAGVLSYNEQFF
V: TRBV10-2; D: TRBD2; J: TRBJ2-1; size: once; DNA: TGCGCCAGCAGTGAAACTAGCGGGGCCTCTCATAGCTCCTACAATGAGCAGTTCTTC; CDR3: CASSETSGASHSSYNEQFF
V: TRBV3-1/TRBV3-2; D: -; J: TRBJ2-7; size: -; DNA: TGTGCCAGCAGCCAGGGCTGGCGGGGTCCCTACTACGAGCAGTACTTC; CDR3: CASSQGWRGPYYEQYF
V: TRBV7-2; D: -; J: TRBJ1-5; size: many; DNA: TGTGCCAGCAGCTTAGAGGGGTTTAGCAATCAGCCCCAGCATTTT; CDR3: CASSLEGFSNQPQHF
V: TRBV5-5; D: -; J: TRBJ1-4; size: -; DNA: TGTGCCAGCGCAAACACGGGGTTGGAGGAAAAACTGTTTTTT; CDR3: CASANTGLEEKLFF
V: TRBV30; D: -; J: TRBJ2-7; size: once; DNA: TGTGCCTGGAGTTCGTCCTTGGAGCAGTACTTC; CDR3: CAWSSSLEQYF